One T cell receptor beta chain is described in this entry. Its cognate antigen has yet to be identified. The sample holds no much larger clone one base away, and base qualities are not on file. After DNA extraction (Qiagen), TCRbeta V-D-J rearrangements underwent bias-controlled amplification and then high-throughput sequencing (immunoSEQ; Adaptive Biotech). On the authors' methods: The immunoSEQ Analyzer platform was used to analyze productive sequences at the sequence level. Clonality was calculated as 1 minus Pielou's evenness, with values from 0 (highly polyclonal) to 1 (monoclonal). Repertoire overlap between subsets was quantified with the Morisita index, from 0 (no similarity) to 1 (complete similarity). TCRdb mirrors the immuneACCESS table, restricted to in-frame sequences. Some clones are absent from its copies; in checked studies, under half trace to an unresolved V gene, and the reason for the others is unknown. The DNA was the basis for D and trimming; V, J and clone size are from that table. The sample yields 1,000 to 1,500 clones; about two thirds were counted once. The ten largest make up about 15% of the sample.

Based on the germline V gene, the CDR1 and CDR2 sequences are SGHDT and YYEEEE. V loses 3 bases, J loses 5 bases, and the germline ends lie 11 bases apart. Taken from cysteine to phenylalanine, the CDR3 has 13 residues. The entry retains the CDR3 DNA only, 39 bases that are in frame from base 1. The data belong to a study of IL-17A CD8 T cells in psoriatic arthritis synovium. Study-level background: The study was designed to define the phenotype, molecular profile and function of synovial IL-17A+CD8+ T cells in the pathogenesis of psoriatic arthritis. The investigation overall reported the following: Although some individual clones took up over 4.5% of the repertoire, most synovial CD8+ subsets stayed polyclonal. In a couple of patients, many Tc17 clones were found to be shared with the synovial Tc1 population, resulting in Morisita overlap indices above 0.75. Only three patients were included in the TCR sequencing, a limited sample size that the authors acknowledged. Cells came from synovial fluid rather than synovial tissue, since no psoriatic arthritis synovial tissue samples were available. In psoriatic arthritis, TCRbeta sequencing revealed that synovial Tc17 cells were polyclonal (median clonality around 0.08).

CD3+ T cells, isolated magnetically, got roughly 1.4 hours of stimulation with PMA and ionomycin and were then labeled using IL-17A and IFNgamma cytokine secretion assays. Synovial fluid effusions were drawn from actively inflamed joints of patients with psoriatic arthritis. For each patient, synovial fluid served as the source from which three memory CD8+ T cell populations were isolated by sorting: Tc1 cells (IL-17A-IFNgamma+), Tc17 cells (IL-17A+) and the bulk memory fraction, allowing their TCR repertoires to be compared. The psoriatic arthritis patients fulfilled the Classification of Psoriatic Arthritis Study Group (CASPAR) criteria. Cytokine-secreting cells were counterstained with viability dye and anti-CD3, CD8, CD14 and CD4 antibodies and sorted on a BD FACSAria. Sorted CD8+ T cell subsets from the synovial fluid of three patients with psoriatic arthritis were subjected to TCRbeta sequencing. After isolation with Lymphoprep, synovial fluid mononuclear cells were cryopreserved in liquid nitrogen until use. Roughly 52% fetal calf serum and roughly 10% dimethyl sulfoxide were contained in the cryopreservation medium.

The sequence joins TRBV5-6 to TRBJ1-1; TRBD1 is perhaps the D gene, given 5 matching bases. The sequencing sample was made of IL-17A+ (IFN-gamma+/-) memory CD8+ T cells from synovial fluid. Reading the label with the study, this specimen's cell subset or site is: IL-17A+IFNgamma+/- memory CD8+ (Tc17) cells. This receptor was taken from a human donor with psoriatic arthritis. The CDR3 is CASSSGPGTEAFF. The nucleotides read TGTGCCAGCAGCTCGGGACCCGGGACTGAAGCTTTCTTT.